The present T cell receptor beta chain was sequenced within a study of beta chain features in type 1 diabetes. Study-level results: In every one of the four CD4+ subsets, TCRB CDR3s were moderately but significantly shorter in Type 1 diabetes patients.

Points on this clone: Antigen unknown.

The CDR3 consists of 15 residues. V was shortened by 3 bases and J by 2 bases, with 14 bases between the two germline ends. Germline lookup yields CDR1 SGHRS and CDR2 YFSETQ. Reverse transcribing all isolated RNA meant expressed TCRB transcripts were sequenced. Profiling relied on immunoSEQ multiplex PCR, and the TCRdb table lists in-frame clones only, not all of them. The sample holds hundreds of thousands of clones, around 15% seen once. This TCR was sampled from a man between 18 and 35 years old with type 1 diabetes. V is TRBV5-1 and J is TRBJ2-5; unclear D gene. Sequenced material: naive CD4+ T cells from blood. CDR3 sequence: CASSSAGRTQETQYF. The CDR3 DNA reads as TGCGCCAGCAGCTCGGCAGGTAGAACACAAGAGACCCAGTACTTC.